Listed below are T cell receptor beta chains from one sample, sequenced in a study of siplizumab effects on memory and regulatory T cells. Data came from immunoSEQ multiplex PCR; TCRdb stores just in-frame clones and leaves some out. The repertoire includes about 120,000 clones, about 94% of them detected once, and under 2% sits in the top ten. What was sequenced was non-Treg CD4+ T cells sorted from blood. The receptors were gathered from a human donor in good health. Each CDR3 is given with its conserved first and last residue. The D gene is left open where the match is weak. Only some rows state a clone size, as once, few, many or a class for expanded clones.

V gene	J gene	clone size	D gene	CDR3 protein	CDR3 DNA
TRBV11-3	TRBJ2-1	-	TRBD2	CASSLREGHQPFF	TGTGCCAGCAGCTTGCGGGAGGGTCACCAGCCGTTCTTC
TRBV6-1	TRBJ1-6	-	-	CASSVRQMSSYNSPLHF	TGTGCCAGCAGTGTCCGACAGATGAGCTCCTATAATTCACCCCTCCACTTT
TRBV11-3	TRBJ2-3	-	TRBD1	CASSSDRGGSTDTQYF	TGTGCCAGCAGCTCAGACAGGGGGGGAAGCACAGATACGCAGTATTTT
TRBV7-2	TRBJ1-5	-	-	CASSPAPGSNQPQHF	TGTGCCAGCAGCCCAGCACCGGGGAGCAATCAGCCCCAGCATTTT
TRBV5-1	TRBJ1-4	-	TRBD1	CASSSDRVSTELFF	TGCGCCAGCAGCTCGGACAGGGTGAGCACCGAACTGTTTTTT
TRBV29-1	TRBJ2-5	-	TRBD1	CSVDAQGAIAGQETQYF	TGCAGCGTTGATGCACAGGGGGCTATAGCAGGGCAAGAGACCCAGTACTTC
TRBV2	TRBJ2-7	-	TRBD1	CASSESLRRDRLREQYF	TGTGCCAGCAGTGAAAGCCTTCGAAGGGACAGACTACGAGAGCAGTACTTC
TRBV11-2	TRBJ2-6	-	-	CASSSPSAANVLTF	TGTGCCAGCAGCTCCCCCTCTGCGGCCAACGTCCTGACTTTC
TRBV5-1	TRBJ2-3	-	-	CASSAAGSSTDTQYF	TGCGCCAGCAGCGCGGCGGGGTCGAGCACAGATACGCAGTATTTT
TRBV13	TRBJ1-3	-	TRBD1	CASSPGQGLGLSGNTIYF	TGTGCCAGCAGCCCAGGACAGGGTTTGGGGCTCTCTGGAAACACCATATATTTT
TRBV5-4	TRBJ2-3	-	TRBD2	CASSLGLAGTTDTQYF	TGTGCCAGCAGCTTGGGACTAGCGGGAACCACAGATACGCAGTATTTT
TRBV2	TRBJ2-3	-	-	CAGSGLEGDTQYF	TGTGCCGGGTCTGGGCTAGAGGGGGATACGCAGTATTTT
TRBV10-3	TRBJ1-5	-	TRBD1	CASRTGEVNQPQHF	TGTGCCAGCCGGACAGGGGAAGTCAATCAGCCCCAGCATTTT
TRBV4-1	TRBJ2-1	-	-	CASSPPWGYNEQFF	TGCGCCAGCAGCCCACCATGGGGGTACAATGAGCAGTTCTTC
TRBV6-5	TRBJ1-2	-	TRBD1	CASSFGTGGYGYTF	TGTGCCAGCAGTTTTGGGACAGGGGGCTATGGCTACACCTTC
TRBV7-8	TRBJ1-5	-	-	CASSVTLIQPQHF	TGTGCCAGCAGCGTCACTCTTATTCAGCCCCAGCATTTT
TRBV9	TRBJ2-1	-	-	CASSEKSSTSYGDNEQFF	TGTGCCAGCAGCGAAAAAAGCAGTACCTCCTACGGGGACAATGAGCAGTTCTTC
TRBV2	TRBJ2-3	-	TRBD2	CASSRTSGPPGTQYF	TGTGCCAGCAGTCGGACTAGCGGCCCCCCTGGGACGCAGTATTTT
TRBV21-1	TRBJ1-5	-	-	CASSKREGQVHFSNQPQHF	TGTGCCAGCAGCAAAAGGGAAGGTCAGGTCCATTTCAGCAATCAGCCCCAGCATTTT
TRBV5-1	TRBJ2-3	-	-	CASSGTPRRVSTDTQYF	TGCGCCAGCAGCGGGACTCCTAGGAGGGTTAGCACAGATACGCAGTATTTT
TRBV11-2	TRBJ2-7	-	TRBD1	CASSPRGGTGGYEQYF	TGTGCCAGCAGCCCCAGAGGCGGGACAGGGGGATACGAGCAGTACTTC
TRBV20-1	TRBJ2-5	once	TRBD1	CRGGQGETQYF	TGCAGAGGCGGACAGGGGGAGACCCAGTACTTC
TRBV5-4	TRBJ2-1	-	TRBD2	CASSLGLAGATWEQFF	TGTGCCAGCAGCCTGGGACTAGCGGGGGCCACGTGGGAGCAGTTCTTC
TRBV10-3	TRBJ1-2	-	TRBD1	CAISGQGAPEGYTF	TGTGCCATCAGTGGACAGGGGGCTCCAGAAGGCTACACCTTC
TRBV6-1	TRBJ1-4	-	-	CASSDSPTNEKLFF	TGTGCCAGCAGTGACAGCCCAACTAATGAAAAACTGTTTTTT
TRBV9	TRBJ2-7	-	-	CASSARLGYEQYF	TGTGCCAGCAGCGCCAGACTAGGCTACGAGCAGTACTTC
TRBV5-1	TRBJ2-2	-	-	CASSLHGSNTGELFF	TGCGCCAGCAGCTTACACGGGAGTAACACCGGGGAGCTGTTTTTT
TRBV19	TRBJ2-1	-	TRBD2	CASSISAGDFSYNEQFF	TGTGCCAGTAGTATATCAGCGGGAGACTTTTCCTACAATGAGCAGTTCTTC
TRBV29-1	TRBJ1-6	-	TRBD1	CSVGDRKDSPLHF	TGCAGCGTAGGGGACAGAAAGGATTCACCCCTCCACTTT
TRBV20-1	TRBJ1-2	-	-	CSARGTDSTTF	TGCAGTGCTAGAGGGACAGATAGTACCACCTTC
TRBV15	TRBJ2-3	-	-	CATSSLLPLTGKSTDTQYF	TGTGCCACCAGCAGTCTTCTCCCACTAACAGGCAAAAGCACAGATACGCAGTATTTT
TRBV10-2	TRBJ2-7	-	TRBD2	CASSAGLAGSIDYEQYF	TGCGCCAGCAGTGCGGGACTAGCGGGATCTATAGACTACGAGCAGTACTTC
TRBV18	TRBJ1-5	-	-	CASSGQDYSNQPQHF	TGTGCCAGCTCAGGTCAGGATTATAGCAATCAGCCCCAGCATTTT
TRBV6-5	TRBJ1-2	-	-	CASSYSGGGAYGYTF	TGTGCCAGCAGTTACTCGGGAGGGGGAGCCTATGGCTACACCTTC
TRBV9	TRBJ2-2	few	-	CASSVDGDTGELFF	TGTGCCAGCAGCGTAGATGGGGACACCGGGGAGCTGTTTTTT
TRBV25-1	TRBJ1-1	-	-	CASSDRSGFNTEAFF	TGTGCCAGCAGTGATCGGTCGGGTTTCAACACTGAAGCTTTCTTT
TRBV10-3	TRBJ2-2	-	-	CAISVLPRGESPGELFF	TGTGCCATCAGTGTCTTACCAAGGGGGGAGAGCCCCGGGGAGCTGTTTTTT
TRBV20-1	TRBJ2-7	-	-	CSALESYEQYF	TGCAGTGCCCTGGAATCCTACGAGCAGTACTTC
TRBV7-9	TRBJ1-5	-	-	CASSWGVGRNQPQHF	TGTGCCAGCAGCTGGGGAGTAGGGCGGAATCAGCCCCAGCATTTT
TRBV27	TRBJ2-1	-	-	CASRKGELNEQFF	TGTGCCAGCAGGAAAGGTGAACTTAATGAGCAGTTCTTC
TRBV7-2	TRBJ2-2	-	-	CASSLQVAATGELFF	TGTGCCAGCAGCTTGCAGGTAGCGGCCACCGGGGAGCTGTTTTTT
TRBV6-6	TRBJ2-3	-	TRBD2	CASRGLAGITDTQYF	TGTGCCAGCAGGGGACTAGCGGGAATCACAGATACGCAGTATTTT
TRBV2	TRBJ2-2	-	-	CASRAYRKDTGELFF	TGTGCCAGCAGAGCCTACAGGAAGGACACCGGGGAGCTGTTTTTT
TRBV6-5	TRBJ2-2	-	TRBD1	CASSEQGSGELFF	TGTGCCAGCAGCGAACAGGGGTCCGGGGAGCTGTTTTTT
TRBV11-1	TRBJ2-5	-	-	CASSFPREDLRETQYF	TGTGCCAGCAGCTTTCCGCGGGAAGACCTTAGGGAGACCCAGTACTTC
TRBV10-1	TRBJ2-5	-	-	CASSRGQQETQYF	TGCGCCAGCAGCCGAGGACAGCAAGAGACCCAGTACTTC
TRBV7-9	TRBJ1-2	-	-	CASSFTTGGYTF	TGTGCCAGCAGCTTCACGACAGGTGGCTACACCTTC
TRBV27	TRBJ1-5	-	-	CASSLLGREDRSNQPQHF	TGTGCCAGCAGTTTACTCGGGCGGGAGGATCGAAGCAATCAGCCCCAGCATTTT
TRBV9	TRBJ2-2	once	-	CATSRGVNTGELFF	TGTGCCACCTCGAGAGGGGTAAACACCGGGGAGCTGTTTTTT
TRBV15	TRBJ2-7	-	-	CATIELHFIEQYF	TGTGCCACCATAGAGCTTCACTTCATCGAGCAGTACTTC
TRBV2	TRBJ2-1	-	-	CAERGDDEQFF	TGTGCCGAACGAGGGGACGATGAGCAGTTCTTC
TRBV18	TRBJ2-5	-	TRBD1	CASSRPGQGAGETQYF	TGTGCCAGCTCACGACCGGGACAGGGGGCTGGAGAGACCCAGTACTTC
TRBV10-3	TRBJ2-1	-	TRBD1	CAISEIQGEGNEQFF	TGTGCCATCAGTGAGATACAGGGGGAAGGTAATGAGCAGTTCTTC
TRBV27	TRBJ2-7	-	-	CASSWAGVEQYF	TGTGCCAGCAGTTGGGCAGGGGTCGAGCAGTACTTC
TRBV7-6	TRBJ1-5	-	-	CASSLGNQQPQHF	TGTGCCAGCAGCTTAGGAAACCAGCAGCCCCAGCATTTT